The clone carrying this T cell receptor (beta chain) was seen at least ten times. This record comes from a study of tumor and adjacent non-tumor tissue in lung cancer. Study context: There were some 11 adenocarcinoma, a couple of squamous cell carcinoma and 1 small cell lung cancer cases. About 4.17 million productive TCRbeta reads were obtained per sample on average.

The library came from three nested PCR rounds adapted from ARM-PCR protocols. TCRdb re-derived calls from the multiplex PCR reads in MiXCR, one entry per CDR3 protein. The sample has more than 85,000 distinct CDR3 sequences; 61% are singletons. RNA was extracted from bulk tissue without any cell sorting. Chemotherapy-naive patients with new lung cancer underwent thoracic surgery in China, August–late 2014. Sample: lung tumor tissue. This receptor was identified in a man in his sixties or seventies with non-small cell lung cancer.

CDR3 coding DNA: TGTGCCATCAGCCAACTCCTAGCGACCTCCTACAATGAGCAGTTCTTC. Protein sequence: CAISQLLATSYNEQFF. The chain couples TRBV10-3 to TRBJ2-1, with TRBD2 as a possible D gene (6 bases). Trimming removed 6 bases from V and 0 bases from J, with 15 bases in between. Germline V gene sequence: CDR1 ENHRY, CDR2 SYGVKD. CDR3 length: 16 residues.